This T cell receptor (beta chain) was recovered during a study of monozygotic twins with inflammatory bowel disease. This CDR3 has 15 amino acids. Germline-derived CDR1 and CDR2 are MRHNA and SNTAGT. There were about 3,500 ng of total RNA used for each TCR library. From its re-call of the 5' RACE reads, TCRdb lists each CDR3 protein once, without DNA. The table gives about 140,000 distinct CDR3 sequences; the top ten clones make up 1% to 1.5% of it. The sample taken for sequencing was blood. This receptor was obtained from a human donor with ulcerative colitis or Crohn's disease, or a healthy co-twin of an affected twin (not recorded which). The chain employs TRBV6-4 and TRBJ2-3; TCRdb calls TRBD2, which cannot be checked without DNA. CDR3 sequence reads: CASSATTLPSDTQYF.